The sequence of this T cell receptor beta chain was determined in a study of T-cell reconstitution after alpha-beta-depleted transplantation in children. Concerning this clonotype: At one end the junction does not follow the germline gene, possibly because of a read error.

The CDR3 covers 14 residues. Germline CDR1 reads KGHSH; CDR2 reads LQKENI. The authors prepared the TCRbeta library with unique molecular identifiers. From the PCR reads, TCRdb called clonotypes with MiXCR, one entry per CDR3 protein. The repertoire includes around 380,000 distinct CDR3 sequences, roughly a tenth of them detected once, and over 4.5% sits in the top ten. This material consisted of PBMCs from the stem cell graft donor, taken from the stem cell graft. This sequence was found in a human donor who donated a stem cell graft to a child with acute myeloid leukemia. J is TRBJ2-7 and V is TRBV18, with a weak D call TRBD2 (6 bases). The CDR3 DNA reads as TGTGCCAGCTCCCTCCGGGACTTGACCTACAAGCAGTACTTC. Its translation is CASSLRDLTYKQYF.